This paragraph reports one TCR beta chain. Its matching antigen is unknown. The sample originates from a study of cytomegalovirus exposure and HLA in healthy donors. Primers for the PCR totalled 60 Vbeta and 13 Jbeta. The method was immunoSEQ multiplex PCR; TCRdb's version includes in-frame clones alone and lacks a portion of them. The repertoire holds some 190,000 clones, with 77% as singletons. Germline CDR1 reads SEHNR; CDR2 reads FQNEAQ (reference sequence). V dropped 1 base and J dropped 5 bases, with 12 bases sitting between them. The CDR3 runs to 15 residues. While unrecorded immune exposures were likely, the donors were nominally healthy when sampled. The study's findings and limits: Common viral pathogens were later found to be apparently linked to several of the most significant clusters. Among immune exposure information, only CMV serostatus was available. In a later analysis, a missense DCLRE1C variant was linked to TCR beta V- and J-gene trimming.

The receptor was derived from a man in his late teens or twenties in good health and CMV-seronegative. Sequenced material: PBMCs. The V gene is TRBV7-9, the J gene TRBJ2-1, with a tentative D call TRBD2 (6 bases). Written as DNA, the CDR3 is TGTGCCAGCAGCTTAGTAACTAGCCCCCACAATGAGCAGTTCTTC. This gives the protein CASSLVTSPHNEQFF. Looking up the rest from reference TRBV7-9 and TRBJ2-1 gives the full variable domain: DTGVSQNPRHKITKRGQNVTFRCDPISEHNRLYWYRQTLGQGPEFLTYFQNEAQLEKSRLLSDRFSAERPKGSFSTLEIQRTEQGDSAMYLCASSLVTSPHNEQFFGPGTRLTVL.